The 21 T cell receptor beta chains given below trace back to one sample, sequenced in a study of T cell repertoires in cytomegalovirus infection. TCRdb passed the reads through MiXCR, listing each CDR3 protein once. The sample lists about 240,000 distinct CDR3 sequences, around 6.4% occurring once. Material: PBMCs. The origin of the receptors is a human donor in good health (CMV status not recorded). Some clones in this sample may be carry-over from other donors' samples.

The gene calls are TRBV2 and TRBJ2-1, with D unresolved. This CDR3 is built from 14 residues. Germline CDR1 is SNHLY and CDR2 is FYNNEI. V was cut by 4 bases and J by 2 bases, with 9 bases left in between. CDR3 DNA: TGTGCCAGCAGTGCCAGTGCTACCTACAATGAGCAGTTCTTC. This gives the protein CASSASATYNEQFF.

The rearrangement uses TRBV30 and TRBJ1-1; D is perhaps TRBD1 (5 bases). The CDR3 has 12 residues. CDR1 and CDR2 (germline): GTSNPN, SVGIG (reference sequence). V was shortened by 5 bases and J by 1 base, with 8 bases between the two germline ends. The CDR3: CAWQQANTEAFF. In nucleotides, the CDR3 is TGTGCCTGGCAACAGGCGAACACTGAAGCTTTCTTT.

The sample holds many counts of this clonotype. J is TRBJ1-5 and V is TRBV29-1, with D unclear. The CDR3 runs 13 residues. V was clipped by 4 bases and J by 7 bases, with 14 bases between them. Germline V lookup: CDR1 SQVTM, CDR2 ANQGSEA. The CDR3 DNA is TGCAGCGTTGCCACGTCGGCGAACCAGCCCCAGCATTTT. Amino acids: CSVATSANQPQHF.

This clonotype occurred a few times. The CDR3 DNA sequence: TGTGCCAGCGAACTGATGAACACTGAAGCTTTCTTT. This sequence encodes CASELMNTEAFF. This sequence joins TRBV7-2 and TRBJ1-1, with unresolved D. V shed 8 bases and J shed 0 bases, with 7 bases lying between them. CDR3 length: 12 residues. Germline CDR1 reads SGHTA; CDR2 reads FQGNSA.

This clonotype was seen at least ten times. The chain employs TRBV23-1 and TRBJ2-3; perhaps TRBD2 as D (5 bases). TRBV23-1 is classed as an ORF, of uncertain function. V was pared by 0 bases and J by 6 bases, with 10 bases between. CDR3 size: 14 residues. The CDR3, as DNA: TGCGCCAGCAGTCAATCGGGCGGGTCCGATACGCAGTATTTT. This translates into CASSQSGGSDTQYF.

There are many counts of this clonotype. The chain joins TRBV7-2 to TRBJ1-1; 7 bases fit TRBD1. CDR3 length equals 15 residues. Germline CDR1 reads SGHTA; CDR2 reads FQGNSA. Trimming removed 5 bases from V and 1 base from J; junction bases left unmatched: 7. CDR3 in DNA: TGTGCCAGCAGCCCACAACAGGGGAGGAACACTGAAGCTTTCTTT. It codes for CASSPQQGRNTEAFF.

This clonotype appeared many times. This rearrangement joins TRBV7-2 to TRBJ2-2; 16 bases are a match to TRBD2. V shed 1 base and J 10 bases; nucleotides not matched to a gene: 6. CDR1 and CDR2 (germline): SGHTA, FQGNSA. The CDR3 is made up of 17 amino acids. The CDR3 sequence is CASSLVWGLAGGPELFF. For the CDR3, the DNA is TGTGCCAGCAGCTTAGTATGGGGACTAGCGGGGGGGCCGGAGCTGTTTTTT. Full variable domain (missing parts from reference TRBV7-2 and TRBJ2-2): GAGVSQSPSNKVTEKGKDVELRCDPISGHTALYWYRQSLGQGLEFLIYFQGNSAPDKSGLPSDRFSAERTGGSVSTLTIQRTQQEDSAVYLCASSLVWGLAGGPELFFGEGSRLTVL.

This clonotype has ten or more counts. This chain connects TRBV7-2 to TRBJ1-1; TRBD1 is a possible D gene (5 bases). The CDR3 consists of 16 residues. Trimming removed 4 bases from V and 4 bases from J, with 19 bases in between. Germline V gives CDR1 SGHTA, CDR2 FQGNSA. DNA of the CDR3: TGTGCCAGCAGCTCTTGGGGGGTGGGTTTGGGCACTGAAGCTTTCTTT. Its protein product is CASSSWGVGLGTEAFF.

This clonotype has a count of ten or more. This chain uses TRBV7-2 with TRBJ1-5, with 10 positions matching TRBD1. The CDR3 totals 18 residues. Germline CDR1 reads SGHTA; CDR2 reads FQGNSA. V gave up 5 bases and J gave up 0 bases; unmatched junction bases: 10. The CDR3 coding sequence is TGTGCCAGCAGCCAGGGACAGGGGAGTTTGGGTAGCAATCAGCCCCAGCATTTT. It is translated as CASSQGQGSLGSNQPQHF.

This clonotype has just a few counts. This chain connects TRBV4-1 to TRBJ1-3, with a weak D call TRBD1 (5 bases). There are 18 residues in the CDR3. V was pared by 0 bases and J by 0 bases, with 15 bases between. Germline V gene lookup returns CDR1 MGHRA and CDR2 YSYEKL. The CDR3 region is CASSQDEWGIGSGNTIYF. The CDR3 DNA sequence: TGCGCCAGCAGCCAAGATGAGTGGGGCATTGGCTCTGGAAACACCATATATTTT.

Ten or more counts support this clonotype. The V call is TRBV6-2 or TRBV6-3, the J call TRBJ2-5; D gene ambiguous. Deletions cut 6 bases from V and 0 bases from J, with 17 bases between. The CDR3 is made up of 16 amino acids. The germline CDR1 and CDR2 sequences are MNHEY and SVGEGT. The CDR3 DNA follows: TGTGCCAGCAGACGAGATACAGCAATCTACCAAGAGACCCAGTACTTC. It codes for CASRRDTAIYQETQYF.

This clonotype was observed at least ten times. The rearrangement links TRBV6-2 or TRBV6-3 to TRBJ1-5, with 8 bases aligning to TRBD1. Trimming cost V 8 bases and J 7 bases; bases outside gene matches: 7. The CDR3 consists of 13 residues. Germline V gene lookup returns CDR1 MNHEY and CDR2 SVGEGT. DNA for the CDR3: TGTGCCAGCGCGGACAGGGCGGAACAGCCCCAGCATTTT. As protein: CASADRAEQPQHF.

Many counts were recorded for this clonotype. The rearrangement joins TRBV7-8 to TRBJ1-5; D possibly corresponds to TRBD1 (5 bases). Trimming removed 5 bases from V and 6 bases from J, with 11 bases in between. Germline V gene sequence: CDR1 SGHVS, CDR2 FQNEAQ. This CDR3 is 13 amino acids long. Here the CDR3 reads CASSPTGGQPQHF. The CDR3 DNA reads as TGTGCCAGCAGCCCAACAGGAGGTCAGCCCCAGCATTTT.

The table lists this clonotype with many counts. J is TRBJ2-5 and V is TRBV12-5; no clear D gene. The CDR3 spans 14 residues. The germline gives CDR1 LGHNT, CDR2 FRNRAP. Trimming pared 2 bases from V and 1 base from J, leaving 8 bases between. CDR3 in DNA: TGTGCTAGTGGTTTGAGTATCAGCCAAGAGACCCAGTACTTC. This encodes CASGLSISQETQYF. The variable domain in full, with the rest retrieved from reference TRBV12-5 and TRBJ2-5, is DARVTQTPRHKVTEMGQEVTMRCQPILGHNTVFWYRQTMMQGLELLAYFRNRAPLDDSGMPKDRFSAEMPDATLATLKIQPSEPRDSAVYFCASGLSISQETQYFGPGTRLLVL.

This clonotype was detected ten times or more. The rearrangement uses TRBV7-9 and TRBJ1-1, with D perhaps matching TRBD1 (5 bases). Trimming took 0 bases from V and 8 from J, leaving 7 bases between them. CDR1 is SEHNR and CDR2 is FQNEAQ in the germline V gene (reference sequence). CDR3 length: 12 amino acids. The CDR3 protein is CASSLADKEAFF. The CDR3 bases are TGTGCCAGCAGCTTAGCGGACAAAGAAGCTTTCTTT.

This clonotype was observed at least ten times. The CDR3 loop is CASSLGFGNTEAFF. The DNA for the CDR3 is TGTGCCAGCAGCTTAGGTTTCGGGAACACTGAAGCTTTCTTT. The chain combines TRBV7-2 with TRBJ1-1; D not certain. This CDR3 comprises 14 residues. Germline V lookup: CDR1 SGHTA, CDR2 FQGNSA. Trimming shortened V by 1 base and J by 1 base, and 7 bases separated the two germline ends. Complete variable domain (other parts from reference TRBV7-2 and TRBJ1-1): GAGVSQSPSNKVTEKGKDVELRCDPISGHTALYWYRQSLGQGLEFLIYFQGNSAPDKSGLPSDRFSAERTGGSVSTLTIQRTQQEDSAVYLCASSLGFGNTEAFFGQGTRLTVV.

This clonotype was observed many times. This chain links TRBV2 with TRBJ1-1, with TRBD1 matching 9 bases. J gave up 3 bases and V 0 bases, and 5 bases lay outside the gene matches. From germline, CDR1 is SNHLY and CDR2 FYNNEI. The CDR3 runs to 16 residues. CDR3 region: CASSEATGGTDTEAFF. CDR3 in DNA: TGTGCCAGCAGTGAAGCGACAGGGGGGACTGACACTGAAGCTTTCTTT.

This clonotype was observed at least ten times. A much bigger clone sits one base away, suggesting this may be a read error. V gene TRBV2 combines with J gene TRBJ2-7; D unresolved. With 6 bases removed from V and 0 bases from J, the gap between germline ends came to 3 bases. Germline lookup yields CDR1 SNHLY and CDR2 FYNNEI. The CDR3 covers 11 residues. The DNA of the CDR3 is TGTGCCAGCAGGTTCTCCTACGAGCAGTACTTC. Translating gives CASRFSYEQYF.

This rearrangement joins TRBV29-1 to TRBJ2-2; D perhaps matches TRBD1 (6 bases). The length of the CDR3 is 13 residues. V lost 7 bases to trimming and J lost 0 bases, with 9 bases between them. In germline, CDR1 is SQVTM, CDR2 ANQGSEA. The DNA of the CDR3 is TGCAGCGCCGGACAGCCGAACACCGGGGAGCTGTTTTTT. This encodes CSAGQPNTGELFF.

This clonotype was detected ten times or more. The chain combines TRBV6-5 with TRBJ1-2; a possible D gene is TRBD1 (5 bases). The CDR3 totals 17 residues. Looked up from germline, CDR1 is MNHEY and CDR2 is SVGAGI. V was shortened by 1 base and J by 4 bases, with 19 bases between the two germline ends. In nucleotides, the CDR3 is TGTGCCAGCAGTTACTTCCCTTCGGAGGCGGACATCTATGGCTACACCTTC. This codes for CASSYFPSEADIYGYTF.

Ten or more counts support this clonotype. The chain links TRBV28 to TRBJ1-1; TRBD1 is a possible D gene (5 bases). Deletions cut 11 bases from V and 1 base from J, with 14 bases between. Per germline, CDR1 MDHEN and CDR2 SYDVKM. This CDR3 has 13 residues. The chain's CDR3 is CASERGRNTEAFF. CDR3 nucleotide sequence: TGTGCCTCGGAGAGGGGACGGAACACTGAAGCTTTCTTT.